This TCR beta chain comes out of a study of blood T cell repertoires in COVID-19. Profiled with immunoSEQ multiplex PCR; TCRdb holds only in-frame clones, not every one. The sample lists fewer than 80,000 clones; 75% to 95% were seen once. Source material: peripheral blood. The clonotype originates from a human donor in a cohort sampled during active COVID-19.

The CDR3: CASAADSNQPQHF. The CDR3 coding sequence is TGCGCCAGCGCCGCGGATAGCAATCAGCCCCAGCATTTT. The J gene is TRBJ1-5, the V gene TRBV10-1; D is undetermined. V was pared by 8 bases and J by 0 bases, with 8 bases between. This CDR3 is built from 13 residues. Germline V gene data show CDR1 as WNHNN and CDR2 as SYGVQD (reference sequence).